One sample yielded the 13 T cell receptor beta chains listed below, sequenced in a study of identical twins. One entry per CDR3 protein, called by TCRdb with MiXCR from the 5' RACE reads. The data contain roughly 720,000 distinct CDR3 sequences, 15% to 20% of them singletons. These records were also assigned to another study, of T cells expressing NK-cell markers.

The sequenced sample consisted of PBMCs. These receptors all come from a woman aged 18-29 years in good health.

This clonotype was counted a few times. The chain has TRBV7-8 and TRBJ1-5; 8 bases line up with TRBD1. Trimming at V came to 2 bases and at J to 3 bases, leaving 6 bases not matched to a gene. The germline V gene has CDR1 SGHVS and CDR2 FQNEAQ. The CDR3 spans 16 residues. The DNA of the CDR3 is TGTGCCAGCAGCTTAAACTCAGGGGGCTACAATCAGCCCCAGCATTTT. It translates to CASSLNSGGYNQPQHF.

In this sample, this clonotype turned up a few times. J is TRBJ2-7 and V is TRBV20-1; TRBD2 is a possible D gene (5 bases). Between the trimmed V and J ends, which lost 2 bases and 1 base, there was a span of 18 bases. Germline lookup yields CDR1 DFQATT and CDR2 SNEGSKA (reference sequence). The CDR3 length is 16 residues. In nucleotides, the CDR3 is TGCAGTGCTAGACCCACATGGCGGGCATTATCCTACGAGCAGTACTTC. Its translation: CSARPTWRALSYEQYF.

There are many counts of this clonotype. The chain uses TRBV25-1 and TRBJ1-5; D is undetermined. Germline lookup yields CDR1 MGHDK and CDR2 SYGVNS. The V and J ends lost 4 bases and 7 bases respectively, with 14 bases between them. This CDR3 comprises 14 residues. The CDR3 reads CASSAGSGEQPQHF. CDR3 in DNA: TGTGCCAGCAGTGCGGGGTCAGGAGAGCAGCCCCAGCATTTT.

The chain couples TRBV5-1 to TRBJ2-1; 12 bases are shared with TRBD2. CDR3 length equals 15 residues. Germline assignment: CDR1 SGHRS and CDR2 YFSETQ. With 4 bases clipped from V and 8 bases from J, the junction kept 7 bases outside the gene matches. CDR3 sequence (DNA): TGCGCCAGCAGCACTTCTAGCGGGGGGGTGCATGAGCAGTTCTTC. This codes for CASSTSSGGVHEQFF.

This clonotype was detected a few times. This chain joins TRBV6-5 and TRBJ1-2, with D tentatively TRBD1 (5 bases). V lost 4 bases, J lost 8 bases, and 11 bases lay in between. The CDR3 runs 12 residues. Per the germline V gene, CDR1 is MNHEY and CDR2 is SVGAGI. CDR3 DNA: TGTGCCAGCAGTTCCCCGGACATAGGCTACACCTTC. This codes for CASSSPDIGYTF.

In its sample, this clonotype was seen a few times. The gene calls are TRBV20-1 and TRBJ1-2, with D unclear. Trimming pared 4 bases from V and 0 bases from J, leaving 12 bases between. The CDR3 is 14 residues long. Germline loops: CDR1 DFQATT, CDR2 SNEGSKA (reference sequence). The chain's CDR3 is CSATDPKTNYGYTF. The CDR3 nucleotides are TGCAGTGCTACGGACCCCAAAACTAACTATGGCTACACCTTC.

The V and J genes are TRBV7-2 and TRBJ2-1, with 11 nucleotides matching TRBD2. This CDR3 comprises 16 residues. V was clipped by 5 bases and J by 4 bases; unmatched bases: 7. Germline CDR1 reads SGHTA; CDR2 reads FQGNSA. The CDR3 loop is CASSPPGLAAYNEQFF. The DNA for the CDR3 is TGTGCCAGCAGCCCACCGGGACTAGCGGCTTACAATGAGCAGTTCTTC.

The chain joins TRBV30 to TRBJ2-7; D is possibly TRBD2 (5 bases). Trimming shortened V by 4 bases and J by 2 bases, and 15 bases separated the two germline ends. Germline values: CDR1 GTSNPN, CDR2 SVGIG (reference sequence). The CDR3 runs to 14 residues. The CDR3 nucleotides are TGTGCCTGGACCGTGGGGAGTGGTCCCTACGAGCAGTACTTC. Its translation: CAWTVGSGPYEQYF.

Only a few counts were recorded for this clonotype. CDR3 sequence reads: CAVQRVAGEIYEQYF. The CDR3 nucleotides read TGTGCCGTCCAAAGGGTAGCGGGAGAAATTTACGAGCAGTACTTC. This chain connects TRBV10-3 to TRBJ2-7; TRBD2 aligns across 9 bases. J was trimmed by 4 bases and V by 11 bases; bases with no gene match: 15. The length of the CDR3 is 15 residues. Germline V gives CDR1 ENHRY, CDR2 SYGVKD.

This chain joins TRBV5-1 and TRBJ2-1; 10 bases match TRBD2. V lost 0 bases to trimming and J lost 8 bases; unmatched junction nucleotides: 14. The CDR3 length is 18 residues. Germline values: CDR1 SGHRS, CDR2 YFSETQ. CDR3 sequence reads: CASSLVPSGSGGAYEQFF. In DNA, the CDR3 is TGCGCCAGCAGCTTGGTCCCTAGTGGAAGCGGGGGGGCCTATGAGCAGTTCTTC. The whole variable domain, remainder taken from reference TRBV5-1 and TRBJ2-1, is KAGVTQTPRYLIKTRGQQVTLSCSPISGHRSVSWYQQTPGQGLQFLFEYFSETQRNKGNFPGRFSGRQFSNSRSEMNVSTLELGDSALYLCASSLVPSGSGGAYEQFFGPGTRLTVL.

V usage is TRBV20-1 and J usage is TRBJ2-4, with TRBD2 matching over 8 bases. The CDR3 covers 15 residues. The J segment lost 8 bases and the V segment lost 1 base, leaving 10 bases of the junction unmatched. Looked up from germline, CDR1 is DFQATT and CDR2 is SNEGSKA (reference sequence). Here the CDR3 reads CSARAGGRRLDIQYF. CDR3 bases: TGCAGTGCTAGAGCGGGAGGGCGGCGGCTTGACATTCAGTACTTC.

This clonotype was counted a few times. This chain links TRBV7-2 with TRBJ1-1, with D uncertain. The CDR3 spans 14 residues. Trimming left V 2 bases short and J 5 bases short, with 12 bases between. Germline V gene lookup returns CDR1 SGHTA and CDR2 FQGNSA. Here the CDR3 reads CASSLRGQKTEAFF. The CDR3 DNA reads TGTGCCAGCAGCTTACGAGGGCAGAAGACTGAAGCTTTCTTT.

This clonotype was picked up a small number of times. The chain links TRBV7-7 to TRBJ2-2; the match to TRBD2 covers 7 bases. Germline CDR1 SSHAT, CDR2 FNYEAQ (reference sequence). This CDR3 is 16 amino acids long. V shed 1 base, J shed 5 bases, and the junction held 7 bases outside the gene matches. The CDR3 region has the DNA TGTGCCAGCAGCTTAGATGTCGGGAGGTCTACCGGGGAGCTGTTTTTT. Translated: CASSLDVGRSTGELFF.